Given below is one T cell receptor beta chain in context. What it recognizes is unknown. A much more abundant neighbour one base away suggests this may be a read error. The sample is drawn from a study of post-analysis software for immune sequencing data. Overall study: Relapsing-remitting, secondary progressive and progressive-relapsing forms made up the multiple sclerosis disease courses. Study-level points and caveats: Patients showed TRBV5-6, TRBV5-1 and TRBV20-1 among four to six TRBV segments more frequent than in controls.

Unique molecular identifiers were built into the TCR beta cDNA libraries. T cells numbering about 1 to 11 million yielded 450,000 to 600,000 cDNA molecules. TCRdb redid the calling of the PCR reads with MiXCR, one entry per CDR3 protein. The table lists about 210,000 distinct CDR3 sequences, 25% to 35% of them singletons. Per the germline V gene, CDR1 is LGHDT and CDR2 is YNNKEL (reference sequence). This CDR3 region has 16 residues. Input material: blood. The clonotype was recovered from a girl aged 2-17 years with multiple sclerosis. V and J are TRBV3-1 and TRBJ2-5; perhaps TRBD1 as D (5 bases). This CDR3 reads CASSQDGDKGEEAQYF. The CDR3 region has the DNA TGTGCCAGCAGCCAAGATGGCGACAAAGGGGAAGAGGCCCAGTACTTC.